These 20 T cell receptor beta chains share one sample of origin, sequenced in a study of T-cell reconstitution after alpha-beta-depleted transplantation in children (dated by TCRdb to the mid-2010s). Libraries came from PCR. The reads were generated on an Illumina HiSeq 2500. TCR library preparation used molecular barcoding, with unique molecular identifiers applied to normalize quantification of the TCRbeta repertoire. TCRdb reworked the public reads: Q25 trimming with fastp, MiXCR clone assembly, productive beta chains retained. CDR3 protein sequences are deduplicated, and each keeps its most common genes and DNA. The sample table shows hundreds of thousands of distinct CDR3 sequences, and under 15% are seen once. The ten largest make up 2.2% of the sample. The treatment or condition tag for this specimen amounts to: allogeneic hematopoietic cell transplantation with graft depleted of TCRalphabeta T cells and CD19 B cells.

The source material was PBMCs, mostly from graft donor cells, sampled 360 days after TCRalphabeta/CD19-depleted stem cell transplant. These receptors all stem from a male patient aged 10-17 years who had a stem cell transplant for acute myeloid leukemia, so the T cells may come from the graft donor.

CDR3 residues: CASSRGTGLLNEQFF. The CDR3 bases are TGTGCCAGTAGTAGGGGGACAGGGCTACTCAATGAGCAGTTCTTC. The rearrangement joins TRBV19 to TRBJ2-1, with 9 bases matching TRBD1. Germline V lookup: CDR1 LNHDA, CDR2 SQIVND (reference sequence). Unmatched junction bases numbered 7, after V lost 4 bases and J lost 6 bases. The CDR3 has 15 residues.

This clonotype was seen repeatedly, ten times or more. V usage is TRBV20-1 and J usage is TRBJ2-1; D is possibly TRBD2 (5 bases). CDR1 and CDR2 from the germline V gene are DFQATT and SNEGSKA (reference sequence). Trimming took off 0 bases at V and 0 bases at J, with 12 bases between the two ends. CDR3 length: 16 amino acids. The CDR3 nucleotides are TGCAGTGCTAGAGATCGGGGTTTTAGCTCCTACAATGAGCAGTTCTTC. Amino acid sequence: CSARDRGFSSYNEQFF.

Only a few counts were recorded for this clonotype. The chain combines TRBV20-1 with TRBJ2-3; D is possibly TRBD2 (6 bases). This CDR3 region has 15 residues. Looked up from germline, CDR1 is DFQATT and CDR2 is SNEGSKA (reference sequence). Deletions cut 6 bases from V and 0 bases from J, with 16 bases between. The CDR3 is CSAPLRRGSTDTQYF. The CDR3 DNA reads TGCAGTGCCCCCCTGAGGAGGGGTAGCACAGATACGCAGTATTTT.

Comments on this clonotype: Mismatch with germline at one junction end may stem from a read error. The CDR3 is CGSSRSGLGDIDTQYF. The CDR3 bases are TGTGGCAGCAGCCGATCGGGACTAGGAGATATAGATACGCAGTATTTT. The chain links TRBV11-2 to TRBJ2-3; 8 nucleotides align to TRBD2. Germline V CDR1 and CDR2: SGHAT, FQNNGV. This CDR3 region has 16 residues. The full variable domain, rest sourced from reference TRBV11-2 and TRBJ2-3, is EAGVAQSPRYKIIEKRQSVAFWCNPISGHATLYWYQQILGQGPKLLIQFQNNGVVDDSQLPKDRFSAERLKGVDSTLKIQPAKLEDSAVYLCGSSRSGLGDIDTQYFGPGTRLTVL.

The rearrangement uses TRBV29-1 and TRBJ2-7; 8 nucleotides agree with TRBD1. CDR1 SQVTM and CDR2 ANQGSEA come from the germline V gene. The length of the CDR3 is 12 residues. Trimming removed 7 bases from V and 4 bases from J; junction bases left unmatched: 6. The CDR3 loop reads CSGGQAIYEQYF. The CDR3 nucleotides are TGCAGCGGGGGACAGGCCATATACGAGCAGTACTTC.

The CDR3 loop is CAWRGDSKVTDTQYF. In nucleotides, the CDR3 is TGTGCCTGGAGGGGGGACAGTAAAGTCACAGATACGCAGTATTTT. The rearrangement uses TRBV30 and TRBJ2-3; TRBD1 matches 7 bases. This CDR3 is 15 amino acids long. The germline V gene encodes CDR1 GTSNPN and CDR2 SVGIG (reference sequence). The V and J ends lost 3 bases and 2 bases, in that order; junction bases with no gene match: 8.

The V gene is TRBV6-5, the J gene TRBJ2-1; 12 bases fit TRBD2. The germline V gene has CDR1 MNHEY and CDR2 SVGAGI. The CDR3 length is 18 residues. The V segment lost 0 bases and the J segment 6 bases; nucleotides outside the gene matches: 9. The CDR3 here is CASSYSLRRTSGTNEQFF. CDR3 nucleotides: TGTGCCAGCAGTTACTCGTTAAGGAGGACTAGCGGGACCAATGAGCAGTTCTTC.

This clonotype was counted between two and nine times. This chain connects TRBV28 to TRBJ2-7, with D tentatively TRBD2 (6 bases). This CDR3 is built from 14 residues. V was trimmed by 6 bases and J by 2 bases, leaving 14 bases between them. Germline values: CDR1 MDHEN, CDR2 SYDVKM. The CDR3 DNA reads TGTGCCAGCAGAGTCCGGGACTTACCCTACGAGCAGTACTTC. Translation: CASRVRDLPYEQYF.

The sample holds a few counts of this clonotype. The V and J genes are TRBV28 and TRBJ2-1, with 7 bases aligning to TRBD2. Germline V gene data show CDR1 as MDHEN and CDR2 as SYDVKM. The J segment lost 5 bases and the V segment lost 5 bases, leaving 9 bases of the junction unmatched. The CDR3 has 15 amino acids. For the CDR3, the DNA is TGTGCCAGCAGTAGAGGCGGGACTACCCACAATGAGCAGTTCTTC. This sequence encodes CASSRGGTTHNEQFF.

This chain links TRBV9 with TRBJ2-5; 10 positions match TRBD1. The germline V gene encodes CDR1 SGDLS and CDR2 YYNGEE. The CDR3 consists of 15 residues. V was pared by 4 bases and J by 3 bases, with 6 bases of the junction left unmatched. CDR3 region: CASSLWDRGEETQYF. The CDR3 DNA sequence: TGTGCCAGCAGCCTCTGGGACAGGGGAGAAGAGACCCAGTACTTC.

The rearrangement joins TRBV5-1 to TRBJ2-7; 7 bases align to TRBD1. The J segment lost 4 bases and the V segment lost 3 bases, leaving 13 bases of the junction unmatched. Looked up from germline, CDR1 is SGHRS and CDR2 is YFSETQ. The CDR3 extends over 16 amino acids. Written as DNA, the CDR3 is TGCGCCAGCAGCTGGGACCGTTGGACAGGAGGATACGAGCAGTACTTC. It yields the protein CASSWDRWTGGYEQYF.

This clonotype was seen a few times. The chain carries TRBV6-1 and TRBJ2-3, with 9 nucleotides matching TRBD2. V was clipped by 8 bases and J by 5 bases; unmatched bases: 17. The CDR3 contains 17 residues. From germline, CDR1 is MNHNS and CDR2 SASEGT. The CDR3 here is CASSLEGGRASKDTQYF. The DNA for the CDR3 is TGTGCCAGCTCCTTAGAGGGCGGGAGGGCCTCTAAAGATACGCAGTATTTT.

This clonotype appeared many times. This chain joins TRBV5-1 and TRBJ2-7; D remains unclear. Germline-derived CDR1 and CDR2 are SGHRS and YFSETQ. Trimming pared 0 bases from V and 2 bases from J, leaving 6 bases between. The CDR3 runs to 13 residues. CDR3 residues: CASSLELAYEQYF. The CDR3, as DNA: TGCGCCAGCAGCTTGGAACTCGCCTACGAGCAGTACTTC.

The table lists this clonotype with many counts. The chain couples TRBV20-1 to TRBJ2-4; D gene ambiguous. The CDR3 is made up of 13 amino acids. V was clipped by 0 bases and J by 6 bases, with 9 bases between them. CDR1 is DFQATT, CDR2 SNEGSKA, per germline (reference sequence). CDR3 coding DNA: TGCAGTGCTAGAGAATGGTCCGGAAACATTCAGTACTTC. Translated: CSAREWSGNIQYF.

Only a few counts were recorded for this clonotype. The genes are TRBV10-3 and TRBJ2-3; D is possibly TRBD2 (6 bases). Trimming shortened V by 2 bases and J by 2 bases, and 8 bases separated the two germline ends. Germline V CDR1 and CDR2: ENHRY, SYGVKD. The CDR3 is 14 residues long. CDR3 region: CAISEGGITDTQYF. CDR3 in DNA: TGTGCCATCAGTGAGGGGGGGATCACAGATACGCAGTATTTT.

This clonotype was found a few times. The gene calls are TRBV28 and TRBJ2-3; 8 bases match TRBD1. Unmatched junction bases numbered 8, after V lost 11 bases and J lost 7 bases. This CDR3 is built from 12 residues. Germline V gene data show CDR1 as MDHEN and CDR2 as SYDVKM. CDR3 region: CAYGRGLNTQYF. The CDR3 DNA reads as TGTGCCTACGGCAGGGGGCTGAATACGCAGTATTTT.

The chain recombines TRBV6-2 or TRBV6-3 with TRBJ1-5; D is unclear. The germline V gene has CDR1 MNHEY and CDR2 SVGEGT. Trimming stripped 0 bases from V and 3 bases from J, with 12 bases between. The CDR3 loop spans 16 amino acids. Here the CDR3 reads CASSYSGLPANQPQHF. The CDR3 coding sequence is TGTGCCAGCAGTTACTCAGGCTTACCGGCCAATCAGCCCCAGCATTTT.

Ten or more counts support this clonotype. This chain joins TRBV29-1 and TRBJ1-2; D perhaps matches TRBD1 (6 bases). The CDR3 is 10 amino acids. The V gene's germline CDR1 is SQVTM and CDR2 ANQGSEA. V lost 6 bases and J 7 bases, leaving 9 bases between the germline ends. CDR3 residues: CSVQGGGYTF. CDR3 sequence (DNA): TGCAGCGTACAGGGAGGTGGCTACACCTTC.

This clonotype was picked up many times. The chain employs TRBV7-8 and TRBJ2-1; 8 bases map to TRBD1. This CDR3 comprises 15 residues. Germline values: CDR1 SGHVS, CDR2 FQNEAQ. Trimming removed 5 bases from V and 4 bases from J; junction bases left unmatched: 7. This CDR3 is CASSLMTGEYNEQFF. The CDR3 region has the DNA TGTGCCAGCAGCCTCATGACAGGGGAGTACAATGAGCAGTTCTTC.

V usage is TRBV29-1 and J usage is TRBJ1-4; D is ambiguous. The CDR3 totals 13 residues. Trimming shortened V by 8 bases and J by 4 bases, and 14 bases separated the two germline ends. The germline gives CDR1 SQVTM, CDR2 ANQGSEA. CDR3 region: CSTRRLFNEKLFF. In nucleotides, the CDR3 is TGCAGCACCCGACGGCTCTTTAATGAAAAACTGTTTTTT.